The entry below describes one T cell receptor beta chain. What it binds is unknown. The data were obtained in a study of cytomegalovirus exposure and HLA in healthy donors. General study results and limits: Reported results showed that the classifier diagnosed cytomegalovirus status with high specificity and sensitivity. A missense variant in DCLRE1C was later tied to TCR beta V- and J-gene trimming.

Both 60 Vbeta primers and 13 Jbeta primers went into the PCR. Sequenced by immunoSEQ multiplex PCR; TCRdb stores in-frame clones only, minus some. The profile covers about 150,000 clones, with around 75% appearing a single time and roughly 2% taken by the ten largest. Trimming stripped 0 bases from V and 0 bases from J, with 10 bases between. Germline loops: CDR1 SGHRS, CDR2 YFSETQ. The CDR3 length is 15 residues. Sequencing input: PBMCs. The origin of this receptor is a woman between 40 and 55 years old in good health and CMV-seronegative. V gene TRBV5-1 combines with J gene TRBJ2-7, with D unclear. CDR3 amino acids: CASSLGTALSYEQYF. Here the CDR3 DNA reads TGCGCCAGCAGCTTGGGTACAGCCCTCTCCTACGAGCAGTACTTC.